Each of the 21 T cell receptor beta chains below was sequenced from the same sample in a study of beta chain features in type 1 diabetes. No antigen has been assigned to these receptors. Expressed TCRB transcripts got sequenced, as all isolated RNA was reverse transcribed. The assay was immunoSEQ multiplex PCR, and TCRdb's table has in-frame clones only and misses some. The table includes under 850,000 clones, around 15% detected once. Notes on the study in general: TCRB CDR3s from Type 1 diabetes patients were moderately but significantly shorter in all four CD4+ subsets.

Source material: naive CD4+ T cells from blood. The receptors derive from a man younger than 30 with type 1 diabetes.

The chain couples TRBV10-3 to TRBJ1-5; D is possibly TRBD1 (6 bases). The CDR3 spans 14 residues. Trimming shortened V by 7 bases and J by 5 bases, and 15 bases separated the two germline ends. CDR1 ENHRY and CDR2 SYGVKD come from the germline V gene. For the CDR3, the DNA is TGTGCCATCAACCCGGGGGGCCGGGATCAGCCCCAGCATTTT. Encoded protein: CAINPGGRDQPQHF.

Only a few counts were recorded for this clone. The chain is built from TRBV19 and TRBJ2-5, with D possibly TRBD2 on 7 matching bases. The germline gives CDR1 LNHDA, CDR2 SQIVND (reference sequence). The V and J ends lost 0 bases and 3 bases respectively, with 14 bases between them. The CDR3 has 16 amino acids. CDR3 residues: CASSIDGGPGKETQYF. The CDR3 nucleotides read TGTGCCAGTAGTATAGACGGGGGGCCTGGAAAAGAGACCCAGTACTTC.

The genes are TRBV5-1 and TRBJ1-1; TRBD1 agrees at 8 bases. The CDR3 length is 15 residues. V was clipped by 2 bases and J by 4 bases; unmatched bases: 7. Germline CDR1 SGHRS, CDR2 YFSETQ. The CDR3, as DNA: TGCGCCAGCAGCTTACGACAGGGGTGGGGCACTGAAGCTTTCTTT. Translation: CASSLRQGWGTEAFF.

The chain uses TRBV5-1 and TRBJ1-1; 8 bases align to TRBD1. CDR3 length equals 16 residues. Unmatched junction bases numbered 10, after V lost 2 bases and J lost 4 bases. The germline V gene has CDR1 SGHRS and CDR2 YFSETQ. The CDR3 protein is CASSFGQGLDGTEAFF. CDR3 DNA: TGCGCCAGCAGCTTCGGACAGGGACTCGATGGCACTGAAGCTTTCTTT.

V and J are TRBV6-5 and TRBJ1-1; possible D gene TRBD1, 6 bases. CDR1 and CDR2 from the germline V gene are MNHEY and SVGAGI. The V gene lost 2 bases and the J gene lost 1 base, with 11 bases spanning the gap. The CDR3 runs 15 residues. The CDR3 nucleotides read TGTGCCAGCAGTTACGGGACATCGTGGAACACTGAAGCTTTCTTT. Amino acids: CASSYGTSWNTEAFF.

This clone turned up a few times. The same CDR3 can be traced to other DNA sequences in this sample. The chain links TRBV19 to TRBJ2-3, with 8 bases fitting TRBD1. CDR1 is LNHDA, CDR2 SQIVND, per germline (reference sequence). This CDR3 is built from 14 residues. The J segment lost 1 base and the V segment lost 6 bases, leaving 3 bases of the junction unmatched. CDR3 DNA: TGTGCCAGTAGCCCGGGACAGGGCACAGATACGCAGTATTTT. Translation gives CASSPGQGTDTQYF.

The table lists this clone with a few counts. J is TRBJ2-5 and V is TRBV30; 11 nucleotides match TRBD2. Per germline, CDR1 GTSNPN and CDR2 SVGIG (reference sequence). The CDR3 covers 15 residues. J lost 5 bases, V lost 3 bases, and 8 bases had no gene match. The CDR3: CAWSYFSGGAETQYF. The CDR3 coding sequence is TGTGCCTGGAGCTATTTTAGCGGGGGGGCGGAGACCCAGTACTTC.

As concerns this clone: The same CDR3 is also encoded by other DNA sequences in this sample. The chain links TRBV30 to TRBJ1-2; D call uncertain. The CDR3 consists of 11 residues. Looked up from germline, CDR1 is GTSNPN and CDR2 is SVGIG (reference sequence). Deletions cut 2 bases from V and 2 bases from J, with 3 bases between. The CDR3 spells CAWSRNYGYTF. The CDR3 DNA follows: TGTGCCTGGAGTCGAAACTATGGCTACACCTTC.

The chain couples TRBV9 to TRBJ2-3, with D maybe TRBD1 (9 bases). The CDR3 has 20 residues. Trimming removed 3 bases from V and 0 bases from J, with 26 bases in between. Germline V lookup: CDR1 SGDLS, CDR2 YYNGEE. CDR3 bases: TGTGCCAGCAGCGCCTCAGTAGCGGGACAGGGCTTGGCTAGCACAGATACGCAGTATTTT. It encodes CASSASVAGQGLASTDTQYF.

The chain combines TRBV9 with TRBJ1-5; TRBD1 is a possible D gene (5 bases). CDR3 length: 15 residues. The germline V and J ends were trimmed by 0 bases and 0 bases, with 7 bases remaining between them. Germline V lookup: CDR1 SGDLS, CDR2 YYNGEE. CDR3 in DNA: TGTGCCAGCAGCGTAGGAGGGGATAGCAATCAGCCCCAGCATTTT. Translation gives CASSVGGDSNQPQHF.

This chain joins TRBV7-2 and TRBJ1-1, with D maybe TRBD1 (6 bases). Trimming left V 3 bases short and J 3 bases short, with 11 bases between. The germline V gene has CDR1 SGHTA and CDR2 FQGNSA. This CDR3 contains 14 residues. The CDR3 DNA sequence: TGTGCCAGCAGCTTTTACACAGGGTACACTGAAGCTTTCTTT. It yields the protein CASSFYTGYTEAFF. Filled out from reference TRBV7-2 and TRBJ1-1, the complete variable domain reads GAGVSQSPSNKVTEKGKDVELRCDPISGHTALYWYRQSLGQGLEFLIYFQGNSAPDKSGLPSDRFSAERTGGSVSTLTIQRTQQEDSAVYLCASSFYTGYTEAFFGQGTRLTVV.

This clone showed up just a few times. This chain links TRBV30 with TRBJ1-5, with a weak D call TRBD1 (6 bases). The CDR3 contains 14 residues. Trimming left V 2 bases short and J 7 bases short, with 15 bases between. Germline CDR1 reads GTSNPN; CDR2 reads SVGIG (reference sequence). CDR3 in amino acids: CAWSSTGGPQPQHF. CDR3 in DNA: TGTGCCTGGAGTAGTACGGGGGGGCCGCAGCCCCAGCATTTT.

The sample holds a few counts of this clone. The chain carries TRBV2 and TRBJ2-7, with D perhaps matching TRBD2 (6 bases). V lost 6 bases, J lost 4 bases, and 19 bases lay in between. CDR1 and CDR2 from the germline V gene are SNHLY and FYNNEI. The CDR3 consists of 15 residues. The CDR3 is CASREGVERGYEQYF. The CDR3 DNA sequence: TGTGCCAGCAGGGAGGGTGTGGAGCGAGGTTACGAGCAGTACTTC.

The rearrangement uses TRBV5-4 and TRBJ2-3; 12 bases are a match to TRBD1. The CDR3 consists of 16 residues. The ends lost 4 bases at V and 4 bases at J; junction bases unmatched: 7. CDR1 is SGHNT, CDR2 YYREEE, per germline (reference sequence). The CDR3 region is CASSRPGTGGPDTQYF. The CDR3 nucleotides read TGTGCCAGCAGCCGACCCGGGACAGGGGGCCCAGATACGCAGTATTTT.

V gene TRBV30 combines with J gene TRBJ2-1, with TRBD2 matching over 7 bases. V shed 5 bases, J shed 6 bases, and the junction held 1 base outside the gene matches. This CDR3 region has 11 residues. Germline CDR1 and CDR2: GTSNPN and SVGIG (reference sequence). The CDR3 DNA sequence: TGTGCCTGGGCGGGAGCCAATGAGCAGTTCTTC. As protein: CAWAGANEQFF.

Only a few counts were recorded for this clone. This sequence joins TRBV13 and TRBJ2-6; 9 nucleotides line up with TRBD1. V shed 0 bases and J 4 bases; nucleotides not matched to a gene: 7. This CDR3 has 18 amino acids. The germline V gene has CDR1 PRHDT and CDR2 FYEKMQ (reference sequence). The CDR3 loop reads CASSLGRTGAAGANVLTF. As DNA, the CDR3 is TGTGCCAGCAGCTTAGGACGGACAGGGGCAGCGGGGGCCAACGTCCTGACTTTC. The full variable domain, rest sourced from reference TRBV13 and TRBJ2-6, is AAGVIQSPRHLIKEKRETATLKCYPIPRHDTVYWYQQGPGQDPQFLISFYEKMQSDKGSIPDRFSAQQFSDYHSELNMSSLELGDSALYFCASSLGRTGAAGANVLTFGAGSRLTVL.

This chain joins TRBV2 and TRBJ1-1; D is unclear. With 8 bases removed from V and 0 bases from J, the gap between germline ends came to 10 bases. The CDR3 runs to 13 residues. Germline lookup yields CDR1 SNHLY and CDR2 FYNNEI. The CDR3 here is CASETQMNTEAFF. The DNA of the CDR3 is TGTGCCAGCGAAACACAGATGAACACTGAAGCTTTCTTT.

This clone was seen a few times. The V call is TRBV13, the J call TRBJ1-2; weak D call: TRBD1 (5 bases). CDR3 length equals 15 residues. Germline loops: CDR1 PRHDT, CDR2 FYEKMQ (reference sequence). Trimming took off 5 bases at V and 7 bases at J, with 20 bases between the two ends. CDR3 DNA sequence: TGTGCCAGCAGCCCCTGGGGCCCAGGGACGATTGGCTACACCTTC. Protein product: CASSPWGPGTIGYTF.

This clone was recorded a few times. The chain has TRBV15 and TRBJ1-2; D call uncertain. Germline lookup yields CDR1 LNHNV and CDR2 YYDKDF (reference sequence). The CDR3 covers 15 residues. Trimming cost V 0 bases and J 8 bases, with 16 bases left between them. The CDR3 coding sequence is TGTGCCACCAGCAGAGATGATGGGGTTCTGAGAGGCTACACCTTC. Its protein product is CATSRDDGVLRGYTF. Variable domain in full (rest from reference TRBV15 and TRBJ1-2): DAMVIQNPRYQVTQFGKPVTLSCSQTLNHNVMYWYQQKSSQAPKLLFHYYDKDFNNEADTPDNFQSRRPNTSFCFLDIRSPGLGDTAMYLCATSRDDGVLRGYTFGSGTRLTVV.

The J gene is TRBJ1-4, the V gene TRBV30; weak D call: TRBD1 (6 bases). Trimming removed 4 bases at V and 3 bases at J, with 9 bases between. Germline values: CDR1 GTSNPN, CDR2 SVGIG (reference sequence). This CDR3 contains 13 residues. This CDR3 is CAWNRAPNEKLFF. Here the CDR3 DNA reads TGTGCCTGGAACAGGGCGCCTAATGAAAAACTGTTTTTT. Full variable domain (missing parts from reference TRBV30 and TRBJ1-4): SQTIHQWPATLVQPVGSPLSLECTVEGTSNPNLYWYRQAAGRGLQLLFYSVGIGQISSEVPQNLSASRPQDRQFILSSKKLLLSDSGFYLCAWNRAPNEKLFFGSGTQLSVL.

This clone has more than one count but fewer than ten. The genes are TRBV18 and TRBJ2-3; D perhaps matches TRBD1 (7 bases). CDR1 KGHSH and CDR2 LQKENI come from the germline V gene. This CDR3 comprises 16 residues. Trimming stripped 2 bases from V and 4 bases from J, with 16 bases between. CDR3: CASSPVTGRRSDTQYF. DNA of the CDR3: TGTGCCAGCTCACCAGTGACAGGGAGGAGGTCAGATACGCAGTATTTT.